This T cell receptor beta chain was identified during a study of CD8 T cells in ankylosing spondylitis. Using its own MiXCR run on the 5' RACE reads, TCRdb lists one record per CDR3 protein. Seen here are 250,000 or so distinct CDR3 sequences, 18% observed once, and the top ten hold around 30%. As concerns this clonotype: Antigen: not known.

The CDR3 totals 19 residues. With 1 base clipped from V and 5 bases from J, the junction kept 16 bases outside the gene matches. Germline assignment: CDR1 SGHVS and CDR2 FQNEAQ. General study points: Ankylosing spondylitis blood appeared to carry a characteristic TCR beta motif of roughly 8 highly homologous variants.

This TCR derives from a male donor with ankylosing spondylitis or in good health (not recorded which). The chain recombines TRBV7-8 with TRBJ2-1; 8 bases are shared with TRBD2. The sample comprised blood, either unsorted or a sorted T cell fraction (not recorded which). The CDR3 DNA reads TGTGCCAGCAGCTTAGGATCTCATGATGGACTAGCAGACGACAATGAGCAGTTCTTC. It specifies CASSLGSHDGLADDNEQFF.